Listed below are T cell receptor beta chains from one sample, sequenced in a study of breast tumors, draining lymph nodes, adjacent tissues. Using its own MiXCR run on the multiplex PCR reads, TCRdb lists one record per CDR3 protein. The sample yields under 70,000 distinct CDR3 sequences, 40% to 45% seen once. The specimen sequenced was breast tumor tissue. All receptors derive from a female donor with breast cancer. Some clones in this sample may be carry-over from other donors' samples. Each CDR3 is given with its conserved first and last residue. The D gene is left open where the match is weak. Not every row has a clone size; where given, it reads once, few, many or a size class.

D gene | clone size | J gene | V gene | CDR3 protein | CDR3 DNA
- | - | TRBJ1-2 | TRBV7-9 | CASSWGGGYTF | TGTGCCAGCAGCTGGGGGGGCGGCTACACCTTC
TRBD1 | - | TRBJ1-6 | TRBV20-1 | CSASGVRGLDSYNPPPHF | TGCAGTGCTAGTGGTGTCAGGGGGTTGGACTCCTATAATCCACCCCCCCACTTT
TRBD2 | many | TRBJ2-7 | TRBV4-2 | CASSQGAGTSGYEQYF | TGTGCCAGCAGCCAAGGAGCCGGGACTAGCGGCTACGAGCAGTACTTC
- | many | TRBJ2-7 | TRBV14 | CASSQEGLPYEQYF | TGTGCCAGCAGCCAAGAAGGTCTTCCTTACGAGCAGTACTTC
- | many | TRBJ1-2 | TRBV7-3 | CASSLTPRDRGGYPF | TGTGCCAGCAGCTTAACGCCCCGGGACCGAGGCGGCTACCCCTTC
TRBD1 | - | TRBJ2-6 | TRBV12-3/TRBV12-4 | CASSLEDRVSGANVLTF | TGTGCCAGCAGTTTAGAGGACAGGGTATCAGGGGCCAACGTCCTGACTTTC
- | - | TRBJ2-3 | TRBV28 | CASSFLRLADTQYF | TGTGCCAGCAGTTTTCTCAGGCTGGCAGATACGCAGTATTTT
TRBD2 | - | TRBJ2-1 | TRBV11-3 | CASSGLAGANKQFF | TGTGCCAGCAGCGGACTAGCGGGAGCTAATAAGCAGTTCTTC
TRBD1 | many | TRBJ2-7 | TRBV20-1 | CSANRGSYEQYF | TGCAGTGCTAACAGGGGGTCGTACGAGCAGTACTTC
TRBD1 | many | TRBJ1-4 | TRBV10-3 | CAISDYRDRQPRGGSMFF | TGTGCCATCAGTGACTACCGGGACAGGCAACCACGGGGGGGTTCCATGTTTTTT
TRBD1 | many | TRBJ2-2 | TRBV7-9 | CASSAGTGRTGELFF | TGTGCCAGCAGCGCTGGGACAGGGAGGACCGGGGAGCTGTTTTTT
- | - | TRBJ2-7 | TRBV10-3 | CAISERGRTYEQYF | TGTGCCATCAGTGAGCGGGGGAGGACCTACGAGCAGTACTTC
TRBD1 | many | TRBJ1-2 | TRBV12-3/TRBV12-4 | CASSRPGQGLYGYTF | TGTGCCAGCAGTAGACCGGGACAGGGGTTATATGGCTACACCTTC
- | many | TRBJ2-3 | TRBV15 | CATSNPAGSSDTQYF | TGTGCCACCAGCAACCCGGCGGGTAGCTCGGATACGCAGTATTTT
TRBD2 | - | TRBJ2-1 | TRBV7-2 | CASSWTSGGANEHLF | TGTGCCAGCAGCTGGACTAGCGGGGGGGCGAATGAGCATCTCTTC
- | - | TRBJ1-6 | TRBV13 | CVNRKGRNSPLHF | TGTGTCAACAGAAAGGGGCGAAATTCACCCCTCCACTTT
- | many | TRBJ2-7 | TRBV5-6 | CASTAQGSYEQYF | TGTGCCAGCACCGCCCAGGGCTCCTACGAGCAGTACTTC
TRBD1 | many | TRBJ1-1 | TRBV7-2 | CASSRMGTGTPFF | TGTGCCAGCAGCCGCATGGGGACAGGGACGCCTTTCTTT
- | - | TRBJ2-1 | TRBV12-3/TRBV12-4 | CASSLGSPYNEQFF | TGTGCCAGCAGTTTGGGAAGTCCCTACAATGAGCAGTTCTTC
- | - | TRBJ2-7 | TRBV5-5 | CASRSWTTLRYEQCF | TGTGCCAGCAGAAGTTGGACTACTCTCCGATACGAGCAGTGCTTC
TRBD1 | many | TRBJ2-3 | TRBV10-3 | CAISQTGAAQYF | TGTGCCATCAGCCAGACAGGGGCGGCGCAGTATTTT
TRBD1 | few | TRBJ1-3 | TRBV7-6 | CASSLTGTGNTIYF | TGTGCCAGCAGCTTGACAGGGACTGGAAACACCATATATTTT
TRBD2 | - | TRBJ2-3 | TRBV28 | CASSGTSGYNEQYF | TGTGCCAGCAGTGGGACTAGCGGCTACAATGAGCAGTATTTT
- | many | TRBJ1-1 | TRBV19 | CASRPQGDWGDEAFF | TGTGCCAGTAGACCCCAAGGGGACTGGGGGGATGAAGCTTTCTTT
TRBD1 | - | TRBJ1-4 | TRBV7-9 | CASSPWTGGTANEKLFF | TGTGCCAGCAGCCCATGGACAGGGGGCACGGCTAATGAAAAACTGTTTTTT
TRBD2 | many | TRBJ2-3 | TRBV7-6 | CASSLPRGAGGVTNTQYF | TGTGCCAGCAGCTTGCCGAGAGGAGCGGGGGGGGTCACTAATACGCAGTATTTT
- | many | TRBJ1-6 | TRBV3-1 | CASRGVDNSPLHF | TGTGCCAGCAGAGGGGTGGATAATTCACCCCTCCACTTT
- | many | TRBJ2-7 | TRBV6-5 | CASSGWHSYEQYF | TGTGCCAGCAGTGGGTGGCACTCCTACGAGCAGTACTTC
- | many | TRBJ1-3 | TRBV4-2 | CASSQAGGDENTIYF | TGTGCCAGCAGCCAGGCTGGGGGAGACGAAAACACCATATATTTT